The 8 T cell receptor beta chains below all came from one sample that was sequenced in a study of blood T cells in healthy people across ages. Next came a second PCR, run for about 6 to 12 cycles, which used a sample-barcoded 5' primer along with a J-beta primer mix. TCRdb re-called the 5' RACE reads through MiXCR, storing one row per CDR3 protein. Seen here are 1.5 million to 2 million distinct CDR3 sequences, approximately 50% observed once, and the top ten hold roughly 2%. The sample taken for sequencing was blood. The receptor set was obtained from a woman aged 40 to 49 in good health.

The rearrangement joins TRBV6-6 to TRBJ2-1; weak D call: TRBD2 (5 bases). Trimming removed 1 base from V and 8 bases from J, with 12 bases in between. Germline values: CDR1 MNHNY, CDR2 SVGAGI (reference sequence). The CDR3 length is 14 residues. CDR3 in DNA: TGTGCCAGCAGTTACTTAAGGGAGAGTCATGAGCAGTTCTTC. Translation: CASSYLRESHEQFF.

This clonotype was observed a handful of times. The V gene is TRBV20-1, the J gene TRBJ2-1, with a tentative D call TRBD1 (6 bases). The CDR3 consists of 13 residues. V was clipped by 0 bases and J by 15 bases, with 18 bases between them. The germline V gene encodes CDR1 DFQATT and CDR2 SNEGSKA (reference sequence). CDR3 residues: CSARDTTGLGLFF. The CDR3 bases are TGCAGTGCTAGAGACACTACAGGGCTTGGGCTGTTCTTC.

V and J are TRBV7-2 and TRBJ2-7; D gene ambiguous. Germline assignment: CDR1 SGHTA and CDR2 FQGNSA. CDR3 length equals 16 residues. V was shortened by 5 bases and J by 0 bases, with 17 bases between the two germline ends. The CDR3 bases are TGTGCCAGCAGCCCCGTTTTGGCGGCAGACTCCTACGAGCAGTACTTC. This translates into CASSPVLAADSYEQYF.

V and J are TRBV18 and TRBJ2-5; no clear D. Trimming took 0 bases from V and 5 from J, leaving 10 bases between them. Germline V gives CDR1 KGHSH, CDR2 LQKENI. The length of the CDR3 is 14 residues. The DNA for the CDR3 is TGTGCCAGCTCACCACCAAGGGTTCGGGAGACCCAGTACTTC. This sequence encodes CASSPPRVRETQYF. The full variable domain, rest sourced from reference TRBV18 and TRBJ2-5, is NAGVMQNPRHLVRRRGQEARLRCSPMKGHSHVYWYRQLPEEGLKFMVYLQKENIIDESGMPKERFSAEFPKEGPSILRIQQVVRGDSAAYFCASSPPRVRETQYFGPGTRLLVL.

This clonotype is a singleton in its sample. This rearrangement joins TRBV7-8 to TRBJ2-4; 7 bases agree with TRBD1. The CDR3 spans 18 residues. V trimming: 0 bases; J trimming: 0 bases; junction bases outside the gene matches: 8. CDR1 and CDR2 (germline): SGHVS, FQNEAQ. The CDR3, as DNA: TGTGCCAGCAGCTTAGCCAGGGAAACAGGGGAAGCCAAAAACATTCAGTACTTC. It encodes CASSLARETGEAKNIQYF.

The chain joins TRBV5-1 to TRBJ2-1, with 11 nucleotides matching TRBD2. Germline V CDR1 and CDR2: SGHRS, YFSETQ. The CDR3 is 17 amino acids. V lost 2 bases, J lost 5 bases, and 9 bases stayed unmatched. The CDR3 nucleotides read TGCGCCAGCAGCTTTCGGACTGGGACTAGCGGCAACAATGAGCAGTTCTTC. The encoded protein is CASSFRTGTSGNNEQFF.

The chain joins TRBV28 to TRBJ2-5, with a tentative D call TRBD2 (6 bases). Trimming stripped 7 bases from V and 2 bases from J, with 14 bases between. The CDR3 totals 14 residues. The V gene's germline CDR1 is MDHEN and CDR2 SYDVKM. The CDR3 DNA follows: TGTGCCAGCAAGGAGGGGAGGAGACAAGAGACCCAGTACTTC. Translating it yields CASKEGRRQETQYF.

The V and J genes are TRBV7-9 and TRBJ2-1; 8 bases match TRBD1. Germline assignment: CDR1 SEHNR and CDR2 FQNEAQ (reference sequence). The V gene end was trimmed by 6 bases and the J gene end by 14 bases; junction bases not matched to a gene: 12. This CDR3 has 13 amino acids. This chain's CDR3 is CASRLTDREVKFF. As DNA, the CDR3 is TGTGCCAGCAGGCTCACGGACAGGGAGGTAAAGTTCTTC.